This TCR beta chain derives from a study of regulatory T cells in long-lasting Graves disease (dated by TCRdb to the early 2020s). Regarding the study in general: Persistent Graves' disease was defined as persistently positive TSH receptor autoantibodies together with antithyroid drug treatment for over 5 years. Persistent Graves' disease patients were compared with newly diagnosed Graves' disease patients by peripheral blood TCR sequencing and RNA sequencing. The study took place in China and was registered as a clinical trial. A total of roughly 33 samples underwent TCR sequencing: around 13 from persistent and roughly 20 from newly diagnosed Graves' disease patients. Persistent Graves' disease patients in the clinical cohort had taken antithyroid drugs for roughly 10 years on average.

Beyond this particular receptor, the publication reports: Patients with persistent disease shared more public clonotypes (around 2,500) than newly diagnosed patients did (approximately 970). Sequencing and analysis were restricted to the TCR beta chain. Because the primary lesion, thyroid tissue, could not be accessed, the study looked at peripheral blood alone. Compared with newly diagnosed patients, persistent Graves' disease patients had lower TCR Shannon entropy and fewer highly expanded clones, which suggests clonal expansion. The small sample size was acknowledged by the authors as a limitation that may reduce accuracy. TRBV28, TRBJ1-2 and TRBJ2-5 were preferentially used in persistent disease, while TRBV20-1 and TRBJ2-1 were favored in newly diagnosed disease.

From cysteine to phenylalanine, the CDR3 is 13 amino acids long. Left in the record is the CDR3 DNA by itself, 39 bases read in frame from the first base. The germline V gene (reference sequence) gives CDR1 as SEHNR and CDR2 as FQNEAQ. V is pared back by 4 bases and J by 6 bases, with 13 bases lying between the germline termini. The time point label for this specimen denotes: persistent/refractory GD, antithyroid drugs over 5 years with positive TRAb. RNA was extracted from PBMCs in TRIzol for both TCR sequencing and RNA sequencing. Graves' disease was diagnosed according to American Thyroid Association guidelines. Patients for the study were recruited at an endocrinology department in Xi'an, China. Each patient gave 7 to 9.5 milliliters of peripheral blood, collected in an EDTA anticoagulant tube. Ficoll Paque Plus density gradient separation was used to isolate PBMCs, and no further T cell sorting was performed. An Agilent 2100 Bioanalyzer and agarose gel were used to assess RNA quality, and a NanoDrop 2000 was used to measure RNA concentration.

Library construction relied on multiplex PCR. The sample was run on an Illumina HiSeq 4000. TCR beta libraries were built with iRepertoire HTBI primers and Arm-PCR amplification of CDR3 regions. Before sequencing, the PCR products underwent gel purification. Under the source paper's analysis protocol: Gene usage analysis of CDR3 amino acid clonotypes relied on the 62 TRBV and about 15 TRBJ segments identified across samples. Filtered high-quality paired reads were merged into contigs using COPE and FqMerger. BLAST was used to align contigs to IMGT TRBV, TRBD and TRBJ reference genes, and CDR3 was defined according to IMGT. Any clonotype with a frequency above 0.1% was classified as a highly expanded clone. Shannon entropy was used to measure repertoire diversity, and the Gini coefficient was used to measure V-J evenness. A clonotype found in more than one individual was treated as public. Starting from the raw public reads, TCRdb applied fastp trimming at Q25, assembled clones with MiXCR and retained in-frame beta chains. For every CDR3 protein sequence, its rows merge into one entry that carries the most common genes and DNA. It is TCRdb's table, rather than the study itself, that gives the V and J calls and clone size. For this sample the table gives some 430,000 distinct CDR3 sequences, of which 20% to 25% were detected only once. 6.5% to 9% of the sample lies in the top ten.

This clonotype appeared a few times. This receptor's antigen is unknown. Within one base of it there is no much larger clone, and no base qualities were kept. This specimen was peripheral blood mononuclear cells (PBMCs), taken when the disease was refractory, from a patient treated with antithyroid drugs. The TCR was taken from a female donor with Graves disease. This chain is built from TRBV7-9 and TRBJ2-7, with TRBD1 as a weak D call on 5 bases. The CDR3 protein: CASSSQGAGEQYF. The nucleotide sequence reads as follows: TGTGCCAGCAGCTCCCAGGGCGCTGGCGAGCAGTACTTC. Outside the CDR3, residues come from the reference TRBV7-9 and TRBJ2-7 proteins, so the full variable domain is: DTGVSQNPRHKITKRGQNVTFRCDPISEHNRLYWYRQTLGQGPEFLTYFQNEAQLEKSRLLSDRFSAERPKGSFSTLEIQRTEQGDSAMYLCASSSQGAGEQYFGPGTRLTVT.